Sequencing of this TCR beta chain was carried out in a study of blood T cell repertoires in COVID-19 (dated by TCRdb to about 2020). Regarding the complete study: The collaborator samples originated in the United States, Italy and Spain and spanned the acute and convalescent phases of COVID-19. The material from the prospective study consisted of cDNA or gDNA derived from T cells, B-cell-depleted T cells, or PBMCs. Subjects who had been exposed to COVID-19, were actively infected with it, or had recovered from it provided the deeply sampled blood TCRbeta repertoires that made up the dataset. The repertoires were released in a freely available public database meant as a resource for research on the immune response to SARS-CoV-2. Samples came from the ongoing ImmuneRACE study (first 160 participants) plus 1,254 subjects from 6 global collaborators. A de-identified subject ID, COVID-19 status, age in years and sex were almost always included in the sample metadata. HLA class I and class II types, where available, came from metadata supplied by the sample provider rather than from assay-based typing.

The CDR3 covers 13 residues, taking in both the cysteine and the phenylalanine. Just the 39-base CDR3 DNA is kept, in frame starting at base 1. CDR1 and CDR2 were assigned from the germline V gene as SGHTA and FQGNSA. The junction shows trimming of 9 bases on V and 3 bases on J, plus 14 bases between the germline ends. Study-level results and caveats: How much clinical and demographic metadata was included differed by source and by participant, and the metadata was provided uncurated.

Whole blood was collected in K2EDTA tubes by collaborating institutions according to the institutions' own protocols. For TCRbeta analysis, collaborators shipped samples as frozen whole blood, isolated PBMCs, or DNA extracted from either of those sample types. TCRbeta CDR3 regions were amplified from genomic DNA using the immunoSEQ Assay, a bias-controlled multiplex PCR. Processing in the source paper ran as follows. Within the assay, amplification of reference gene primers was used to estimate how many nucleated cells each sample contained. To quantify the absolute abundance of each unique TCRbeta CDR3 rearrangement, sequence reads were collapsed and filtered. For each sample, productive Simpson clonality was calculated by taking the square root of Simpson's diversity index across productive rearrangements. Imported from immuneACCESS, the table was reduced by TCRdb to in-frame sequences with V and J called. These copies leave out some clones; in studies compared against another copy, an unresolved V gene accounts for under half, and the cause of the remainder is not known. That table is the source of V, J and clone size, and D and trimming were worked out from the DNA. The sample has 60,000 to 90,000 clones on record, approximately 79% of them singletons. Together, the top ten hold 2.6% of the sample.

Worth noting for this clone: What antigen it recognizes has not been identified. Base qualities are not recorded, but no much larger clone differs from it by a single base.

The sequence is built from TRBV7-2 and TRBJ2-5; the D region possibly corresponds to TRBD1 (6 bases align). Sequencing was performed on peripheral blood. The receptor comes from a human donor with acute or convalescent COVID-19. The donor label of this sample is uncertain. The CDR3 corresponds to CASKKGVKETQYF. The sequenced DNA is TGTGCCAGTAAAAAGGGGGTAAAAGAGACCCAGTACTTC.